The 21 T cell receptor beta chains listed next were all sequenced from one sample in a study of shared clonotypes between healthy human individuals. Terminally differentiated effector memory CD45RA+ cells were excluded by CCR7 positive selection of CD45RO-negative cells. Method: immunoSEQ multiplex PCR; TCRdb's copy keeps in-frame clones and lacks some. The data hold 560,000 or so clones, with approximately 96% observed a single time. Material for sequencing was naive CD8+ T cells sorted from blood. The receptors originated from a young woman in good health.

This sequence joins TRBV19 and TRBJ2-1; 8 bases line up with TRBD2. Germline V gives CDR1 LNHDA, CDR2 SQIVND (reference sequence). The CDR3 is made up of 14 amino acids. V was clipped by 1 base and J by 7 bases; unmatched bases: 3. As DNA, the CDR3 is TGTGCCAGTAGTATAGCGGGAGGGGGGAATGAGCAGTTCTTC. It codes for CASSIAGGGNEQFF. The entire variable domain, with the rest obtained from reference TRBV19 and TRBJ2-1, is as follows: DGGITQSPKYLFRKEGQNVTLSCEQNLNHDAMYWYRQDPGQGLRLIYYSQIVNDFQKGDIAEGYSVSREKKESFPLTVTSAQKNPTAFYLCASSIAGGGNEQFFGPGTRLTVL.

The CDR3 sequence: CASSASGGAYNEQFF. The CDR3 coding sequence is TGTGCCAGCAGTGCGTCAGGGGGCGCCTACAATGAGCAGTTCTTC. This sequence joins TRBV27 and TRBJ2-1; the match to TRBD1 covers 8 bases. The CDR3 length is 15 residues. Germline-derived CDR1 and CDR2 are MNHEY and SMNVEV (reference sequence). V was clipped by 5 bases and J by 2 bases; unmatched bases: 5.

The genes are TRBV4-1 and TRBJ1-1; 8 bases are a match to TRBD1. Losses at the gene ends were 2 bases for V and 0 bases for J; bases not matched to a gene: 2. The CDR3 has 15 amino acids. CDR1 and CDR2 (germline): MGHRA, YSYEKL. CDR3: CASSQMGQVNTEAFF. DNA of the CDR3: TGCGCCAGCAGCCAAATGGGACAGGTGAACACTGAAGCTTTCTTT.

V gene TRBV29-1 combines with J gene TRBJ2-3, with D possibly matching TRBD1 (5 bases). This CDR3 region has 14 residues. Trimming took 7 bases from V and 9 from J, leaving 23 bases between them. The germline CDR1 and CDR2 sequences are SQVTM and ANQGSEA. CDR3 amino acids: CSARGGQGSSTQYF. As DNA, the CDR3 is TGCAGCGCAAGAGGTGGGCAGGGCTCGTCGACGCAGTATTTT.

The chain uses TRBV9 and TRBJ2-1, with D perhaps TRBD2 (6 bases). Trimming took off 0 bases at V and 0 bases at J, with 16 bases between the two ends. The V gene's germline CDR1 is SGDLS and CDR2 YYNGEE. CDR3 size: 18 residues. The chain's CDR3 is CASSVGRASVSSYNEQFF. The CDR3 DNA follows: TGTGCCAGCAGCGTAGGAAGGGCTAGCGTCAGCTCCTACAATGAGCAGTTCTTC.

The chain carries TRBV28 and TRBJ1-5; the D gene is possibly TRBD1 (5 bases). The V gene's germline CDR1 is MDHEN and CDR2 SYDVKM. The CDR3 has 14 amino acids. The V gene lost 4 bases and the J gene lost 4 bases, with 11 bases spanning the gap. CDR3 residues: CASSSDSQNQPQHF. The CDR3 nucleotides are TGTGCCAGCAGTTCAGACAGCCAGAATCAGCCCCAGCATTTT.

This clone occurred once. J is TRBJ2-5 and V is TRBV4-2; D is perhaps TRBD2 (6 bases). Trimming pared 0 bases from V and 5 bases from J, leaving 16 bases between. CDR1 is LGHNA, CDR2 YNFKEQ, per germline. The CDR3 covers 16 residues. In nucleotides, the CDR3 is TGTGCCAGCAGCCAAGATGTTTGGAGGGGTTGGGAGACCCAGTACTTC. As protein: CASSQDVWRGWETQYF.

The V gene is TRBV13, the J gene TRBJ2-7; D possibly matches TRBD1 or TRBD2 (5 bases each). Trimming left V 0 bases short and J 1 base short, with 13 bases between. CDR1 is PRHDT, CDR2 FYEKMQ, per germline (reference sequence). The CDR3 contains 16 residues. As DNA, the CDR3 is TGTGCCAGCAGCTTAGGCCCAGGGACGGGGTCCTACGAGCAGTACTTC. It yields the protein CASSLGPGTGSYEQYF. Based on the CDR3 plus reference TRBV13 and TRBJ2-7, the full variable domain is AAGVIQSPRHLIKEKRETATLKCYPIPRHDTVYWYQQGPGQDPQFLISFYEKMQSDKGSIPDRFSAQQFSDYHSELNMSSLELGDSALYFCASSLGPGTGSYEQYFGPGTRLTVT.

The V gene is TRBV28, the J gene TRBJ2-1; D possibly corresponds to TRBD1 (5 bases). Germline lookup yields CDR1 MDHEN and CDR2 SYDVKM. Trimming took 2 bases from V and 8 from J, leaving 7 bases between them. The CDR3 has 12 residues. The DNA for the CDR3 is TGTGCCAGCAGTTTAACAGGATATGAGCAGTTCTTC. Translating gives CASSLTGYEQFF.

This chain connects TRBV30 to TRBJ2-2, with D perhaps matching TRBD1 or TRBD2 (5 bases each). V was clipped by 0 bases and J by 3 bases, with 5 bases between them. The CDR3 loop spans 13 amino acids. Per germline, CDR1 GTSNPN and CDR2 SVGIG (reference sequence). The CDR3 spells CAWSVGDTGELFF. The CDR3 nucleotides are TGTGCCTGGAGTGTGGGGGACACCGGGGAGCTGTTTTTT.

DNA for the CDR3: TGTGCCAGCAGGGACACAGATACGCAGTATTTT. Encoded protein: CASRDTDTQYF. The chain links TRBV28 to TRBJ2-3; D unclear. Germline CDR1 reads MDHEN; CDR2 reads SYDVKM. The CDR3 runs 11 residues. Trimming took off 6 bases at V and 2 bases at J, with 3 bases between the two ends.

This sequence joins TRBV7-8 and TRBJ2-4; tentatively, D is TRBD2 (6 bases). V was clipped by 5 bases and J by 0 bases, with 17 bases between them. CDR3 length equals 17 residues. The germline gives CDR1 SGHVS, CDR2 FQNEAQ. The CDR3 DNA reads as TGTGCCAGCAGCCCCCGCGGGGACGGGATAGCCAAAAACATTCAGTACTTC. Its translation: CASSPRGDGIAKNIQYF.

This rearrangement joins TRBV27 to TRBJ2-2; D remains unclear. This CDR3 is 14 amino acids long. Germline lookup yields CDR1 MNHEY and CDR2 SMNVEV (reference sequence). V dropped 2 bases and J dropped 1 base, with 5 bases sitting between them. This CDR3 is CASSLVQNTGELFF. In nucleotides, the CDR3 is TGTGCCAGCAGTTTAGTACAGAACACCGGGGAGCTGTTTTTT.

The V and J genes are TRBV27 and TRBJ2-3, with 8 bases lining up with TRBD2. V lost 6 bases and J lost 0; bases outside the gene matches: 14. This CDR3 is built from 18 residues. Germline-derived CDR1 and CDR2 are MNHEY and SMNVEV (reference sequence). Here the CDR3 reads CASRNGASGYVSTDTQYF. The CDR3, as DNA: TGTGCCAGCAGGAATGGCGCTAGCGGGTATGTTAGCACAGATACGCAGTATTTT.

The J gene is TRBJ2-3, the V gene TRBV9; D is unclear. The ends were cut back, 1 base at V and 0 bases at J, with 3 bases in the middle. In germline, CDR1 is SGDLS, CDR2 YYNGEE. The CDR3 length is 13 residues. The CDR3 sequence: CASSVRSTDTQYF. DNA for the CDR3: TGTGCCAGCAGCGTAAGGAGCACAGATACGCAGTATTTT.

The chain carries TRBV14 and TRBJ1-1; the match to TRBD1 covers 8 bases. The CDR3 consists of 15 residues. Unmatched junction bases numbered 5, after V lost 4 bases and J lost 1 base. Germline CDR1 reads SGHDN; CDR2 reads FVKESK. DNA of the CDR3: TGTGCCAGCAGCCCCTGGACAGGGACGAACACTGAAGCTTTCTTT. This gives the protein CASSPWTGTNTEAFF.

The chain couples TRBV11-2 to TRBJ1-2; D is unresolved. Trimming pared 5 bases from V and 1 base from J, leaving 14 bases between. In germline, CDR1 is SGHAT, CDR2 FQNNGV. This CDR3 comprises 15 residues. The CDR3 nucleotides read TGTGCCAGCAGCCCCTTTTTAAGACTTAACTATGGCTACACCTTC. Protein product: CASSPFLRLNYGYTF. The variable domain in full, completed from reference TRBV11-2 and TRBJ1-2, reads EAGVAQSPRYKIIEKRQSVAFWCNPISGHATLYWYQQILGQGPKLLIQFQNNGVVDDSQLPKDRFSAERLKGVDSTLKIQPAKLEDSAVYLCASSPFLRLNYGYTFGSGTRLTVV.

V and J are TRBV28 and TRBJ1-1; tentatively, D is TRBD1 (5 bases). Germline-derived CDR1 and CDR2 are MDHEN and SYDVKM. This CDR3 has 14 residues. V gave up 6 bases and J gave up 1 base, with 12 bases separating them. CDR3 amino acids: CASRPLGGNTEAFF. The CDR3 DNA sequence: TGTGCCAGCAGGCCATTGGGGGGGAACACTGAAGCTTTCTTT.

This clone was seen only a few times. The sample carries other DNA sequences with the same CDR3. This chain joins TRBV7-9 and TRBJ2-7; D not certain. The CDR3 is made up of 12 amino acids. Germline lookup yields CDR1 SEHNR and CDR2 FQNEAQ (reference sequence). With 1 base removed from V and 6 bases from J, the gap between germline ends came to 7 bases. The CDR3 sequence: CASSLGVSEQYF. Written as DNA, the CDR3 is TGTGCCAGCAGCTTAGGGGTTTCCGAGCAGTACTTC.

The rearrangement joins TRBV11-2 to TRBJ2-3; 8 bases are shared with TRBD2. V shed 5 bases and J 5 bases; nucleotides not matched to a gene: 15. The CDR3 is 17 amino acids. The V gene's germline CDR1 is SGHAT and CDR2 FQNNGV. The CDR3 sequence: CASSPSLAGTPLDTQYF. The CDR3, as DNA: TGTGCCAGCAGCCCGAGTTTAGCGGGGACGCCGTTAGATACGCAGTATTTT.

The chain recombines TRBV28 with TRBJ1-2; D unresolved. V dropped 1 base and J dropped 5 bases, with 11 bases sitting between them. The CDR3 runs to 14 residues. Germline loops: CDR1 MDHEN, CDR2 SYDVKM. The CDR3 loop reads CASSLFRGDYGYTF. CDR3 DNA sequence: TGTGCCAGCAGTTTATTTCGGGGTGATTATGGCTACACCTTC.